This T cell receptor (beta chain) was identified during a study of response to subunit inactivated influenza vaccine. TCRdb independently ran MiXCR on the RT-PCR reads; one entry per CDR3 protein. The data hold roughly 650,000 distinct CDR3 sequences, with 11% to 15% observed a single time. In the case of this clonotype: As yet, its antigen is unknown.

Study-wide points: The authors offered the suggestion that each seasonal influenza vaccination recruits few new T cells.

This CDR3 is built from 16 residues. The V and J ends lost 0 bases and 6 bases, in that order; junction bases with no gene match: 5. The germline V gene encodes CDR1 SGHTA and CDR2 FQGTGA. The clonotype comes from a man between 45 and 60 years old who received an inactivated influenza vaccine. The sample consisted of PBMCs from blood, taken 14 to 15 days before vaccination. The chain employs TRBV7-3 and TRBJ2-1, with 10 positions matching TRBD2. The DNA for the CDR3 is TGTGCCAGCAGCTTAACAAGCGGGAGGGTGGGCAATGAGCAGTTCTTC. Its translation: CASSLTSGRVGNEQFF.